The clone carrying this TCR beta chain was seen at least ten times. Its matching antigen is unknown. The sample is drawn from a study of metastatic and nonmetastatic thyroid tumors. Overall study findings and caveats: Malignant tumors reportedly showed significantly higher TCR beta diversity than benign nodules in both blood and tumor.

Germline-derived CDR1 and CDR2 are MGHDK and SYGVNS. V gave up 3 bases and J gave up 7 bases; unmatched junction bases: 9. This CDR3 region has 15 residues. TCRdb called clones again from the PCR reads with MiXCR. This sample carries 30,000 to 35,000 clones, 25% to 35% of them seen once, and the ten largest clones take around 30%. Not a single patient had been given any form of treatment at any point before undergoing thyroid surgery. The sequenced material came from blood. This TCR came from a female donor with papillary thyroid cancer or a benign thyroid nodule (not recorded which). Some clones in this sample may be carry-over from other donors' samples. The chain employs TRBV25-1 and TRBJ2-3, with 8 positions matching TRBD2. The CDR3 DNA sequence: TGTGCCAGCAGTGAGGAAGCGGGAGCTATGAATACGCAGTATTTT. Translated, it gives CASSEEAGAMNTQYF.